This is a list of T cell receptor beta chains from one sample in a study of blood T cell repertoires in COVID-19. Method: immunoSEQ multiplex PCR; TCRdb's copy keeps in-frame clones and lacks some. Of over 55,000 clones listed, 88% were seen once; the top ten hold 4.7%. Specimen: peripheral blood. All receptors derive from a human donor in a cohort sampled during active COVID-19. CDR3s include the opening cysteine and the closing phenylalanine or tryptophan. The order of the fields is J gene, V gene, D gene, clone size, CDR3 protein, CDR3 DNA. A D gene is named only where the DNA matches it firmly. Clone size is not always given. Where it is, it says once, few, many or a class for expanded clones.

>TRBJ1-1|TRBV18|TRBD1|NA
CASSPPGGGTEAFF
TGTGCCAGCTCACCTCCAGGGGGTGGAACTGAAGCTTTCTTT
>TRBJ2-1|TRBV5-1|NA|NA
CASSGGRDPQISEQFF
TGCGCCAGCAGCGGGGGGAGAGACCCACAAATAAGCGAGCAGTTCTTC
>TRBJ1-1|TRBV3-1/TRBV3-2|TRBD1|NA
CASSQQGAFTEAFF
TGTGCCAGCAGCCAACAGGGGGCGTTTACTGAAGCTTTCTTT
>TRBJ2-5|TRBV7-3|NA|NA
CASSLSSQETQYF
TGTGCCAGCAGCTTATCATCCCAAGAGACCCAGTACTTC
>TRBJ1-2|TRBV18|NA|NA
CASSGLNEDYGYTF
TGTGCCAGCTCGGGTTTAAATGAGGACTATGGCTACACCTTC
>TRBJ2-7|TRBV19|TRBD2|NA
CASSTGTSGTYEQYF
TGTGCCAGTAGTACCGGGACTAGCGGGACCTACGAGCAGTACTTC
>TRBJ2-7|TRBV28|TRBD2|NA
CASSRSGLAGEQYF
TGTGCCAGCAGCCGTTCCGGACTAGCAGGGGAGCAGTACTTC
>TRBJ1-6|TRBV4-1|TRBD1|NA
CASSQGDRAGNSPLHF
TGCGCCAGCAGCCAAGGAGACAGGGCCGGAAATTCACCCCTCCACTTT
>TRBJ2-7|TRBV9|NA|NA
CASSVGTFREEQYF
TGTGCCAGCAGCGTAGGGACCTTCAGGGAAGAGCAGTACTTC
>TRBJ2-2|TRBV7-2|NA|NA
CASSPLDRYTGELFF
TGTGCCAGCAGCCCGTTGGACAGATACACCGGGGAGCTGTTTTTT
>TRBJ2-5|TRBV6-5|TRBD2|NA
CASASLAGGPGTQYF
TGTGCCTCCGCCTCACTAGCGGGAGGGCCAGGGACCCAGTACTTC
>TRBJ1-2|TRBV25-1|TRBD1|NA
CASSEGVEGARGYTF
TGTGCCAGCAGTGAAGGGGTCGAGGGGGCGCGCGGCTACACCTTC
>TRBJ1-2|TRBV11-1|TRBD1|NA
CASSSGQGARGYTF
TGTGCCAGCAGCTCCGGACAGGGGGCCCGGGGCTACACCTTC
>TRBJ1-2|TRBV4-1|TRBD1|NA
CASSQDWDRQHGYTF
TGCGCCAGCAGCCAAGATTGGGACAGACAGCATGGCTACACCTTC
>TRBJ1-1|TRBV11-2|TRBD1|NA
CASSLGSRGRVNSEAFF
TGTGCCAGCAGCTTAGGGAGCAGGGGGCGCGTTAATAGTGAAGCTTTCTTT
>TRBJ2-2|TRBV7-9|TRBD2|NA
CASSRLAGDTGELFF
TGTGCCAGCAGCCGACTAGCGGGGGACACCGGGGAGCTGTTTTTT
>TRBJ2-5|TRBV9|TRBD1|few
CASSAGWTGEETQYF
TGTGCCAGCAGCGCCGGTTGGACAGGGGAAGAGACCCAGTACTTC
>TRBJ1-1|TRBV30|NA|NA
CAWRPGLFYSRGAFF
TGTGCCTGGAGGCCGGGGTTGTTCTATTCCAGGGGAGCTTTCTTT
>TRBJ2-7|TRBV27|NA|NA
CASSSYRQGRLDEQYF
TGTGCCAGCAGTTCTTATCGGCAGGGAAGGTTGGACGAGCAGTACTTC
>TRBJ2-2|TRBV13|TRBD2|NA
CASSLDTSGVNTGELFF
TGTGCCAGCAGCTTAGACACTAGCGGGGTTAACACCGGGGAGCTGTTTTTT
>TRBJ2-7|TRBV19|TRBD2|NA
CASSMATVAGNSYEQYF
TGTGCCAGTAGTATGGCTACAGTAGCGGGGAACTCCTACGAGCAGTACTTC
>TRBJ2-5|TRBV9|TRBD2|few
CASTPSGRPQETQYF
TGTGCCAGCACACCTAGCGGGCGCCCTCAAGAGACCCAGTACTTC
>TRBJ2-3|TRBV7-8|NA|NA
CASTKTSMSTDTQYF
TGTGCCAGCACCAAGACTAGTATGAGCACAGATACGCAGTATTTT
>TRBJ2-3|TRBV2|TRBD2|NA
CASTSGLAGVEDTQYF
TGTGCCAGCACCTCGGGACTAGCGGGAGTGGAAGATACGCAGTATTTT
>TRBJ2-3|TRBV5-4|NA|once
CASSFIGTSSGYF
TGTGCCAGCAGCTTCATCGGGACAAGTTCTGGATATTTT
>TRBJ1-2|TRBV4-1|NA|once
CASSQRVPGHGYTF
TGCGCCAGCAGCCAAAGGGTCCCAGGGCACGGCTACACCTTC
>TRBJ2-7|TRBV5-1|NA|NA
CASSLAAGEGYEQYF
TGCGCCAGCAGCTTGGCGGCAGGGGAGGGTTACGAGCAGTACTTC
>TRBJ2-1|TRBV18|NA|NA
CASSPREIHSYNEQFF
TGTGCCAGCTCACCGAGGGAGATCCACTCCTACAATGAGCAGTTCTTC
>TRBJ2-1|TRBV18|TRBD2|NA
CASSPPAERGLNEQFF
TGTGCCAGCTCACCACCGGCGGAGCGGGGCCTCAATGAGCAGTTCTTC
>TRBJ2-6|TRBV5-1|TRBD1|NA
CASSLTGDPGGANVLTF
TGCGCCAGCAGCTTGACAGGGGACCCAGGAGGGGCCAACGTCCTGACTTTC
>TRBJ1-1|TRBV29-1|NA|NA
CSVEAVVNTEAFF
TGCAGCGTTGAAGCCGTAGTGAACACTGAAGCTTTCTTT
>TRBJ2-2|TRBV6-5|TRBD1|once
CASRRDRDTGELFF
TGTGCCAGCAGGAGGGACAGAGACACCGGGGAGCTGTTTTTT
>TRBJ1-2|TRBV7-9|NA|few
CASSVSGTNYGYTF
TGTGCCAGCAGCGTATCAGGGACTAACTATGGCTACACCTTC
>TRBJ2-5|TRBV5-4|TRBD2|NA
CASSPGLAGGWETQYF
TGTGCCAGCAGTCCGGGACTAGCGGGAGGGTGGGAGACCCAGTACTTC
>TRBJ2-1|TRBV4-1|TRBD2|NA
CASSAPGKRGLYNEQFF
TGCGCCAGCAGCGCCCCGGGGAAGCGGGGACTCTACAATGAGCAGTTCTTC
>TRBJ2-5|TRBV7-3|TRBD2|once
CASSLAGGQETQYF
TGTGCCAGCAGCTTAGCGGGGGGGCAAGAGACCCAGTACTTC
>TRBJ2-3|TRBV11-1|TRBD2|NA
CASSLRSGGATDTQYF
TGTGCCAGCAGCTTAAGGAGCGGGGGGGCCACAGATACGCAGTATTTT
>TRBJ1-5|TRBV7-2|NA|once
CASSSLQGRQPQHF
TGTGCCAGCAGCTCCCTACAGGGTAGGCAGCCCCAGCATTTT
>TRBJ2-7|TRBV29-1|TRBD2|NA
CSALAGSWVGEQYF
TGCAGCGCTTTAGCGGGATCCTGGGTAGGCGAGCAGTACTTC
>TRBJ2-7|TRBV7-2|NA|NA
CASSSRRAYEQYF
TGTGCCAGCAGCTCCCGCAGGGCTTACGAGCAGTACTTC
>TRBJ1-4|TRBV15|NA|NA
CATSRDLLRDEKLFF
TGTGCCACCAGCAGAGACCTCCTCCGGGATGAAAAACTGTTTTTT
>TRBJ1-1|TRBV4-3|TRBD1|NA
CASSQYRGGTEAFF
TGCGCCAGCAGCCAATACAGGGGCGGCACTGAAGCTTTCTTT
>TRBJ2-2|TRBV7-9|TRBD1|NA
CASSPLSRQTGWTGELFF
TGTGCCAGCAGCCCACTGAGCCGCCAGACAGGGTGGACCGGGGAGCTGTTTTTT
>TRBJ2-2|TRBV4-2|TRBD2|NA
CASSQARTSGRGGLFF
TGTGCCAGCAGCCAAGCAAGGACTAGCGGGAGGGGTGGGCTGTTTTTT
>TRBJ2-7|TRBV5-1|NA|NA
CASSLAGFDKGSYEQYF
TGCGCCAGCAGCTTGGCCGGTTTTGACAAAGGCTCCTACGAGCAGTACTTC